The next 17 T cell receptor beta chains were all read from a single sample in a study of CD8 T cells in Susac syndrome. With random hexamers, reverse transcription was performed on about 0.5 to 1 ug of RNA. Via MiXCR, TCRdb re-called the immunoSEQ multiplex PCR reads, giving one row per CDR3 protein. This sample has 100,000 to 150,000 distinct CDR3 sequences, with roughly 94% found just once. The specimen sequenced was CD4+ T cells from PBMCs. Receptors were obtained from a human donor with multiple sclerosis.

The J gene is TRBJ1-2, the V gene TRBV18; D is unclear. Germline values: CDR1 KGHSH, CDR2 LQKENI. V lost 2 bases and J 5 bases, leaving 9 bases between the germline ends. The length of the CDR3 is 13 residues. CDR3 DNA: TGTGCCAGCTCACCAGGGTCCCGTTATGGCTACACCTTC. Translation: CASSPGSRYGYTF.

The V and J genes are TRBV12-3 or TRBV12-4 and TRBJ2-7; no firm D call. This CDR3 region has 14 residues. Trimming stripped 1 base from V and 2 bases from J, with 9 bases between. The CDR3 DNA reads TGTGCCAGCAGTTTAGGGGATCAGACCTACGAGCAGTACTTC. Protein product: CASSLGDQTYEQYF.

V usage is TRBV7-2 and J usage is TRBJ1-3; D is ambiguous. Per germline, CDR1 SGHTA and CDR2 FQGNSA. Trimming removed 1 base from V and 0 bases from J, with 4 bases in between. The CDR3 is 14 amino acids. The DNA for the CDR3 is TGTGCCAGCAGCTTAGTCTCCTCTGGAAACACCATATATTTT. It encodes CASSLVSSGNTIYF.

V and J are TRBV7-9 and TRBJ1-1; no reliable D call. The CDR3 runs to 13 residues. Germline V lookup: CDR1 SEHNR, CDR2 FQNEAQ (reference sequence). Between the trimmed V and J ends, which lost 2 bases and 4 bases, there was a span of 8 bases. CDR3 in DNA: TGTGCCAGCAGCTTAAGCGGAGTCACTGAAGCTTTCTTT. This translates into CASSLSGVTEAFF.

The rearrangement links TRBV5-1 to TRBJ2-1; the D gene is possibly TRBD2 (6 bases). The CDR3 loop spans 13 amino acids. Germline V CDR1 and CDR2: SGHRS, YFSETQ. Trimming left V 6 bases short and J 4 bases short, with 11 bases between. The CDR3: CASNLEGYNEQFF. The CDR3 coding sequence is TGCGCCAGCAACCTGGAGGGTTACAATGAGCAGTTCTTC.

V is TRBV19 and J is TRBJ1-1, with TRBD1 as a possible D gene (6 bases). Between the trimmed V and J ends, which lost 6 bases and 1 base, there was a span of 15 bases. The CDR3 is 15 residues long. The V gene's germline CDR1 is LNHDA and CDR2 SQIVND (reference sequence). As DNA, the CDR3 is TGTGCCAGTAGCCCTCGGGTAGGGGGGAACACTGAAGCTTTCTTT. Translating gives CASSPRVGGNTEAFF. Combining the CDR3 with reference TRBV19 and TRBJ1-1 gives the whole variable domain DGGITQSPKYLFRKEGQNVTLSCEQNLNHDAMYWYRQDPGQGLRLIYYSQIVNDFQKGDIAEGYSVSREKKESFPLTVTSAQKNPTAFYLCASSPRVGGNTEAFFGQGTRLTVV.

CDR3 residues: CASRQTGNVAFF. The CDR3 DNA sequence: TGTGCCAGCAGGCAAACAGGGAACGTAGCTTTCTTT. The J gene is TRBJ1-1, the V gene TRBV12-3 or TRBV12-4; maybe TRBD1 (6 bases). This CDR3 is 12 amino acids long. V was clipped by 6 bases and J by 10 bases, with 15 bases between them.

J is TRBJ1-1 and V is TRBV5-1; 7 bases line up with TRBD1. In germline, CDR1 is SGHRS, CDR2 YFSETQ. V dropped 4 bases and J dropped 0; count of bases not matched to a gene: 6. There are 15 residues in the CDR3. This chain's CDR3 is CASSDREGMNTEAFF. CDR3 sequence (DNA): TGCGCCAGCAGCGACAGGGAGGGCATGAACACTGAAGCTTTCTTT.

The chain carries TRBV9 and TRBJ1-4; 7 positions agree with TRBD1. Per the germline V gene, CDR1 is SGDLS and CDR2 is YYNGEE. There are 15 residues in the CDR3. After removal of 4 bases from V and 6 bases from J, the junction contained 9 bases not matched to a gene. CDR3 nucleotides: TGTGCCAGCAGCCTGACAGGGCGCTTGCATGAAAAACTGTTTTTT. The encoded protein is CASSLTGRLHEKLFF.

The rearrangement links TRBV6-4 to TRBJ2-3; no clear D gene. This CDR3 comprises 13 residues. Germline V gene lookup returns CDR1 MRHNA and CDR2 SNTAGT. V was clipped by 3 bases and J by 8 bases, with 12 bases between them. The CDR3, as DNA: TGTGCCAGCAGTGATGGTAGCCCGCCTACGCAGTATTTT. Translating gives CASSDGSPPTQYF.

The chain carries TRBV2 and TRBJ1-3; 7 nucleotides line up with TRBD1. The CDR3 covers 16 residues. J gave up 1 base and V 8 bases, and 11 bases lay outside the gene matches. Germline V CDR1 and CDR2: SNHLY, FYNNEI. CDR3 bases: TGTGCCAGCTCCAGGGGGACCCTCTTATCTGGAAACACCATATATTTT. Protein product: CASSRGTLLSGNTIYF.

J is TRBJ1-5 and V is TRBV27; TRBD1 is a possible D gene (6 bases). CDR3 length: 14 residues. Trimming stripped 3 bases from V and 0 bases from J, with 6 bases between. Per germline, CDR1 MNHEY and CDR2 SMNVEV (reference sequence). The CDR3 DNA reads TGTGCCAGCAGTTTCAGGGGTAGCAATCAGCCCCAGCATTTT. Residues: CASSFRGSNQPQHF.

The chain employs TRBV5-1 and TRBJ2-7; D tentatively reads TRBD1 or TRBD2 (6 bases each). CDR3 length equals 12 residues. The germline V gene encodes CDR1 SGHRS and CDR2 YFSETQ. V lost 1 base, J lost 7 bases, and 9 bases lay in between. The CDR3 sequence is CASSLTGREQYF. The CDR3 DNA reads TGCGCCAGCAGCTTGACAGGGAGGGAGCAGTACTTC.

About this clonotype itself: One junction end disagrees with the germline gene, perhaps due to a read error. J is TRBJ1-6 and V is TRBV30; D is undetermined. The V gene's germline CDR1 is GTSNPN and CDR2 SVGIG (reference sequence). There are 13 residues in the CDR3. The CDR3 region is CAGRDAGYSPLHF. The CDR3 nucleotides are TGTGCCGGGAGAGACGCGGGATATTCACCCCTCCACTTT.

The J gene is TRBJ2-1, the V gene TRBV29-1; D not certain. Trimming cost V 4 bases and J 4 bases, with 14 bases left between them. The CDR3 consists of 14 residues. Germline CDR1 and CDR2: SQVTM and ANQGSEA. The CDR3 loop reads CSVALLIGYNEQFF. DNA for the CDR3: TGCAGCGTTGCACTTCTTATCGGTTACAATGAGCAGTTCTTC.

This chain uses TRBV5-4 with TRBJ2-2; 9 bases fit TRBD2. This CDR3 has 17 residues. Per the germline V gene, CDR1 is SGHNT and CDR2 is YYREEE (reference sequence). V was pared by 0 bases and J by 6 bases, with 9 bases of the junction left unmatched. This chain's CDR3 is CASSLGLAGVGAGELFF. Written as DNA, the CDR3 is TGTGCCAGCAGCTTGGGATTAGCGGGAGTGGGTGCCGGGGAGCTGTTTTTT.

The DNA for the CDR3 is TGTGCCAGCTCTCCCGAGCTCGCTGGAAACACCATATATTTT. Translation gives CASSPELAGNTIYF. V gene TRBV5-4 combines with J gene TRBJ1-3; D gene ambiguous. The CDR3 runs to 14 residues. Germline V lookup: CDR1 SGHNT, CDR2 YYREEE (reference sequence). Trimming pared 7 bases from V and 2 bases from J, leaving 13 bases between.